This section outlines one TCR beta chain sequence together with its context. This specimen comes from a study of OX40 agonist ivuxolimab in advanced cancers. Clones were sequenced by immunoSEQ multiplex PCR, and TCRdb holds only the in-frame ones, with some missing. The sample shows 77,000 or so clones, approximately 85% of them seen only once. The ends were cut back, 6 bases at V and 5 bases at J, with 10 bases in the middle. The CDR3 is 12 residues long. Germline assignment: CDR1 MDHEN and CDR2 SYDVKM. The source was CD4+ or CD8+ T cells sorted from blood, collected in a trial of the OX40 agonist ivuxolimab. This sequence was found in an adult with an advanced solid tumor such as melanoma, head and neck, liver or kidney cancer. This sequence joins TRBV28 and TRBJ1-1; D may be TRBD1 (5 bases). The CDR3 protein is CASRRGYTEAFF. The CDR3 bases are TGTGCCAGCAGACGGGGGTATACTGAAGCTTTCTTT.